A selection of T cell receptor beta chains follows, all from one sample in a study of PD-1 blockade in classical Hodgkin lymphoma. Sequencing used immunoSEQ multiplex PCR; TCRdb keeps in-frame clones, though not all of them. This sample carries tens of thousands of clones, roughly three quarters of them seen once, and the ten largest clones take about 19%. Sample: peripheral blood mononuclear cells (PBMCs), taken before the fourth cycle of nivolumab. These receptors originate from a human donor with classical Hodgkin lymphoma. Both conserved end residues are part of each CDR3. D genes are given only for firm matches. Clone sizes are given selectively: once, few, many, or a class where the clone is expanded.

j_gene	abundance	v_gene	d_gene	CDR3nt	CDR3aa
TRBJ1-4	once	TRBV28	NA	TGTGCCAGCAGTTTACCGGGAGGGGGAAATGAAAAACTGTTTTTT	CASSLPGGGNEKLFF
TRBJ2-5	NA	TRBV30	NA	TGTGCCTGCAAAGGGGGGACTTACCAAGAGACCCAGTACTTC	CACKGGTYQETQYF
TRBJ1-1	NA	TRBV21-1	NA	TGTGCCAGCAGCCCGGGGACAGGGGAGGCTGAAGCTTTCTTT	CASSPGTGEAEAFF
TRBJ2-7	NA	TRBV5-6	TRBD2	TGTGCCAGCTCGGAGACTAGCGGGTCCTACGAGCAGTACTTC	CASSETSGSYEQYF
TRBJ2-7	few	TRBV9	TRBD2	TGTGCCAGCAGCCTCCAACCCACTAGCGGCTCCTACGAGCAGTACTTC	CASSLQPTSGSYEQYF
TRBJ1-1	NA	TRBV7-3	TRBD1	TGTGCCAGCAGCCGAGAAGGACAGGGTTTGGGGGCTGAAGCTTTCTTT	CASSREGQGLGAEAFF
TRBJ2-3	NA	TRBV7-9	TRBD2	TGTGCCAGCAGCTTAGGACTAGCGGGGGATACGCAGTATTTT	CASSLGLAGDTQYF
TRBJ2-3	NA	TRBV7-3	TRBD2	TGTGCCAGCAGCTCTTTAGCGGGAGATACGCAGTATTTT	CASSSLAGDTQYF
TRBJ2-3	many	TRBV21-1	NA	TGTGCCAGCAGCCGGCCGACAGTCCTTAGCACAGATACGCAGTATTTT	CASSRPTVLSTDTQYF
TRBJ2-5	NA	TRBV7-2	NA	TGTGCCAGCAGCTTAGGGACTATGCAGACCCAGTACTTC	CASSLGTMQTQYF
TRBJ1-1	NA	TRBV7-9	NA	TGTGCCAGCAGCTCGAGCTCGTCGGGGGTCTACACTGAAGCTTTCTTT	CASSSSSSGVYTEAFF
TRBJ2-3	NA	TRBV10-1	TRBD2	TGCGCCAGCAGTGCCCGTAGCGGGGGGGCCCCAGATACGCAGTATTTT	CASSARSGGAPDTQYF
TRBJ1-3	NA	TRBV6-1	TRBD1	TGTGCCAGCAGGGGACAGGGTGTCTCTGGAAACACCATATATTTT	CASRGQGVSGNTIYF
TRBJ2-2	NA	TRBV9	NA	TGTGCCAGCACACGTTCAGGGTTTGGAACCGGGGAGCTGTTTTTT	CASTRSGFGTGELFF
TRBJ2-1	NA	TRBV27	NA	TGTGCCAGCAGTTTAGAATCAGGTGTTGAGCAGTTCTTC	CASSLESGVEQFF
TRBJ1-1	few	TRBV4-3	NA	TGCGCCAGCAGCCAAGGGCAGGGGCTACAGAACACTGAAGCTTTCTTT	CASSQGQGLQNTEAFF
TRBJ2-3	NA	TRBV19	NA	TGTGCCAGTAACAGGAGGTTGGGCACAGATACGCAGTATTTT	CASNRRLGTDTQYF
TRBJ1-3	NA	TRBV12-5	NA	TGTGCTAGTGGTACAGGGTTGTCTGGAAACACCATATATTTT	CASGTGLSGNTIYF
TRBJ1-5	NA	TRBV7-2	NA	TGTGCCAGCAGCACGGACGGGAGTCAGCCCCAGCATTTT	CASSTDGSQPQHF
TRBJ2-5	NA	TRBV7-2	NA	TGTGCCAGCAGCCCCAGGGTTGGGGAGACCCAGTACTTC	CASSPRVGETQYF
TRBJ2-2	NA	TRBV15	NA	TGTGCCACCAGCAGAGATCAGGGAGAATGGAACACCGGGGAGCTGTTTTTT	CATSRDQGEWNTGELFF
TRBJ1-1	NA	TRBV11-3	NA	TGTGCCAGCAGCTTAGCCAAGGGGTTGGGCACTGAAGCTTTCTTT	CASSLAKGLGTEAFF
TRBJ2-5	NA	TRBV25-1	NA	TGTGCCAGCAGTGAATACCAGGGGCTCCAAGAGACCCAGTACTTC	CASSEYQGLQETQYF
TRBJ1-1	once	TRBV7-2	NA	TGTGCCAGCAGCGGAGAGGGCGGGAGGGGGGCTTTCTTT	CASSGEGGRGAFF
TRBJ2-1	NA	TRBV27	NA	TGTGCCAGCAGCCCCAGTTGGGTCTCCTACAATGAGCAGTTCTTC	CASSPSWVSYNEQFF
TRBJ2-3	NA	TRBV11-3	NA	TGTGCCAGCAGCAGAGGGCCCACAGATACGCAGTATTTT	CASSRGPTDTQYF
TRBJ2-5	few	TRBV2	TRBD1	TGTGCCAGCAGTGAAATCGGACAGGGCCTCCAAGAGACCCAGTACTTC	CASSEIGQGLQETQYF
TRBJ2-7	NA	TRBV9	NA	TGTGCCAGCAGCGAGGGTATGGGCTACGAGCAGTACTTC	CASSEGMGYEQYF
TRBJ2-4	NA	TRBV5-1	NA	TGCGCCAGCAGGCTAGACCGACTAGGGGGGGTCAAAAACATTCAGTACTTC	CASRLDRLGGVKNIQYF
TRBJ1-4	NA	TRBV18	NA	TGTGCCAGCTCTCAAACAGGGAATCCTAATGAAAAACTGTTTTTT	CASSQTGNPNEKLFF
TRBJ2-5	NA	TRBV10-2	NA	TGCGCCAGCAGTGAGATGACAGTCCGTGAGACCCAGTACTTC	CASSEMTVRETQYF
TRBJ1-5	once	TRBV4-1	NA	TGCGCCAGCAGCGCACCGACTAGCAATCAGCCCCAGCATTTT	CASSAPTSNQPQHF
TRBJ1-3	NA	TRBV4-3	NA	TGCGCCAGCAGCCAAGGACAGAACTCTGGAAACACCATATATTTT	CASSQGQNSGNTIYF
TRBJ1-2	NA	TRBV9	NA	TGTGCCAGCAGCGCCGCCATAGGAGGTGGCTACACCTTC	CASSAAIGGGYTF
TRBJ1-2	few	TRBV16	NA	TGTGCCAGCAGCCAATTTATTGTACAGGGCGGCTACACCTTC	CASSQFIVQGGYTF
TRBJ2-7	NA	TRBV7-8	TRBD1	TGTGCCAGCAGCCGTGTTAGGAACAGGGGAGCCAAGGGAGAGCAGTACTTC	CASSRVRNRGAKGEQYF
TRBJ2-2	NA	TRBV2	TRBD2	TGTGCCAGCAGTCACACTAGCGGGGGGACCAACACCGGGGAGCTGTTTTTT	CASSHTSGGTNTGELFF
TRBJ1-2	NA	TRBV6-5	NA	TGTGCCAGCAGTAACGGGGGGGCGGGAGGCTACACCTTC	CASSNGGAGGYTF
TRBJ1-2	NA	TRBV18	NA	TGTGCCAGCTCACCGACGCGGGGCGGCTCTAACTATGGCTACACCTTC	CASSPTRGGSNYGYTF
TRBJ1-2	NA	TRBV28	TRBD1	TGTGCCAGCAGGCACAGGGGCGGCTACACCTTC	CASRHRGGYTF
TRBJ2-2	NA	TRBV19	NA	TGTGCCAGTATAAGGTCAGCAGGGACCGGGGAGCTGTTTTTT	CASIRSAGTGELFF
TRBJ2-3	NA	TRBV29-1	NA	TGCAGCGTAGGTGGCGGGACTAGCACAGATACGCAGTATTTT	CSVGGGTSTDTQYF